In its sample, the clone carrying this TCR beta chain was seen many times. Construction of TCR beta libraries relied on iRepertoire HTBI primers and on Arm-PCR targeting CDR3 regions. TCRdb recomputed calls from the multiplex PCR reads with MiXCR, one row per CDR3 protein. The table has around 480,000 distinct CDR3 sequences, 15% to 20% seen once. The time point denotes: newly diagnosed GD, antithyroid drugs for less than 3 months. TCR sequences were obtained from RNA taken from PBMCs. Trimming removed 3 bases at V and 5 bases at J, with 5 bases between. Germline assignment: CDR1 MDHEN and CDR2 SYDVKM. CDR3 length: 12 amino acids. This sample is part of a study of regulatory T cells in long-lasting Graves disease. This same sample was also taken into another study, of T cells in Graves' hyperthyroidism and ophthalmopathy.

The J gene is TRBJ2-1, the V gene TRBV28; D gene ambiguous. Here the sequenced sample was peripheral blood mononuclear cells (PBMCs), taken at new diagnosis, from a patient treated with antithyroid drugs. The sequence was obtained from a middle-aged man with Graves disease. The CDR3 bases are TGTGCCAGCAGTTTTTCGGACAATGAGCAGTTCTTC. Amino acid sequence: CASSFSDNEQFF. The whole variable domain, remainder taken from reference TRBV28 and TRBJ2-1, is DVKVTQSSRYLVKRTGEKVFLECVQDMDHENMFWYRQDPGLGLRLIYFSYDVKMKEKGDIPEGYSVSREKKERFSLILESASTNQTSMYLCASSFSDNEQFFGPGTRLTVL.